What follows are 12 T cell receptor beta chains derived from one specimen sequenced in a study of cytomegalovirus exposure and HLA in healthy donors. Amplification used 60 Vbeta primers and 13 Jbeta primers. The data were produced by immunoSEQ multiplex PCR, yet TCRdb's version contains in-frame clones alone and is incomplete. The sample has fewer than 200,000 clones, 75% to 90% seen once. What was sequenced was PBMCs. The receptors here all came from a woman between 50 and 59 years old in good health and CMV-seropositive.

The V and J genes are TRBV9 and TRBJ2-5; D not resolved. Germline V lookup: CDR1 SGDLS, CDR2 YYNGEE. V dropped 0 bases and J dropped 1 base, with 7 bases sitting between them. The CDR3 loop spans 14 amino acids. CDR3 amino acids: CASSVDLSQETQYF. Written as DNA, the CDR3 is TGTGCCAGCAGCGTAGATTTGAGCCAAGAGACCCAGTACTTC.

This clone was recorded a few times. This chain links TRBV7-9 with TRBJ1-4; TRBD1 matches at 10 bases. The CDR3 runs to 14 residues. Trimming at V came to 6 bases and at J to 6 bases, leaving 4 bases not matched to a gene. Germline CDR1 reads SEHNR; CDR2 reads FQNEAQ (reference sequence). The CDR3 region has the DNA TGTGCCAGCAGTCCGACAGGGGGCCATGAAAAACTGTTTTTT. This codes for CASSPTGGHEKLFF.

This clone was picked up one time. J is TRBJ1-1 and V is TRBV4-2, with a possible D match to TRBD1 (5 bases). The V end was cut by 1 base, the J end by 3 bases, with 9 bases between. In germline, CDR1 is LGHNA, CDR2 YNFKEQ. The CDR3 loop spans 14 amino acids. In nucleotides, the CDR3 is TGTGCCAGCAGCCAAGGGGGGGGTTACACTGAAGCTTTCTTT. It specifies CASSQGGGYTEAFF.

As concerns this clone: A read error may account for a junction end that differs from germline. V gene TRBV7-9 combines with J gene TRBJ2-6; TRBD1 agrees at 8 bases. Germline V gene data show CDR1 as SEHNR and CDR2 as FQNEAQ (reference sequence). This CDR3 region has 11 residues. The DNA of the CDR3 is TGTGCCAGCAGCCGACAGGGGACAGCGGCTTTC. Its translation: CASSRQGTAAF.

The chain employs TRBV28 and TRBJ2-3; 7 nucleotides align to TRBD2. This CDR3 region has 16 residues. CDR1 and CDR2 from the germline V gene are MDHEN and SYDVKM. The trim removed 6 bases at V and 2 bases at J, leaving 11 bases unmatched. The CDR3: CASSQRGSGTTDTQYF. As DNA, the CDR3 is TGTGCCAGCAGCCAACGAGGGAGCGGGACCACAGATACGCAGTATTTT.

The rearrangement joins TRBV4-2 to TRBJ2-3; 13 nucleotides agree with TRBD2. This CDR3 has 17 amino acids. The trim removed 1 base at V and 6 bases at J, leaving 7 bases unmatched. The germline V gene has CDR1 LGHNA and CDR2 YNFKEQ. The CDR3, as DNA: TGTGCCAGCAGCCAAGGGGGATGGACTAGCGGGGGTGATACGCAGTATTTT. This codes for CASSQGGWTSGGDTQYF.

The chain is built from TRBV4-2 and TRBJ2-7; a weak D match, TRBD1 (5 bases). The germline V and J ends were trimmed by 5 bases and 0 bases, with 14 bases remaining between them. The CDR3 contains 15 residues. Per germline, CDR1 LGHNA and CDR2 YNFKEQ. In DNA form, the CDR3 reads TGTGCCAGCAGCTTAGGGGTTGGGCCCTCCTACGAGCAGTACTTC. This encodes CASSLGVGPSYEQYF.

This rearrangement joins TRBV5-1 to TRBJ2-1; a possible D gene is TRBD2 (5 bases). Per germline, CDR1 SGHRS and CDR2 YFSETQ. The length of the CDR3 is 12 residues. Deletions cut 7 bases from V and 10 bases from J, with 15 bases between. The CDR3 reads CASARENLEQFF. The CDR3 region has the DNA TGCGCCAGCGCCCGGGAAAACCTGGAGCAGTTCTTC.

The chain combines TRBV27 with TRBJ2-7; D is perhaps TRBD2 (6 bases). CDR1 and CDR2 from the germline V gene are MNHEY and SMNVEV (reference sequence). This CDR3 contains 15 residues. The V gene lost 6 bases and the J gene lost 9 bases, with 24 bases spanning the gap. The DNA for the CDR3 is TGTGCCAGCAGGAGAAGCGGAGGGCCCCTAAATGTGCAGTACTTC. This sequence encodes CASRRSGGPLNVQYF.

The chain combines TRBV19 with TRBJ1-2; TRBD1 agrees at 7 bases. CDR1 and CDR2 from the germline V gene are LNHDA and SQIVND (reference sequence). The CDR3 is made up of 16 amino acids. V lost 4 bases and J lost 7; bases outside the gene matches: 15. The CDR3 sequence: CASSTTGTETKIGYTF. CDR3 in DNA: TGTGCCAGTAGTACGACCGGGACAGAGACAAAAATTGGCTACACCTTC.

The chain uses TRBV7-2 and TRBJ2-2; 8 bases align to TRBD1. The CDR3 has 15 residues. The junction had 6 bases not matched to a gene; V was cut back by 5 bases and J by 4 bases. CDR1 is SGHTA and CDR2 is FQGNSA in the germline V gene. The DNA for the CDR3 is TGTGCCAGCAGCCCAACCGGGACAGGCACCGGGGAGCTGTTTTTT. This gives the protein CASSPTGTGTGELFF.

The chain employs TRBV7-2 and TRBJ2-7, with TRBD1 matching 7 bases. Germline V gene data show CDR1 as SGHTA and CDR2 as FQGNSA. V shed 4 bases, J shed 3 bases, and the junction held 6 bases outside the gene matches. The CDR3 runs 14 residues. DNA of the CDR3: TGTGCCAGCAGCTCGTCGACAGGGAACTACGAGCAGTACTTC. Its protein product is CASSSSTGNYEQYF.